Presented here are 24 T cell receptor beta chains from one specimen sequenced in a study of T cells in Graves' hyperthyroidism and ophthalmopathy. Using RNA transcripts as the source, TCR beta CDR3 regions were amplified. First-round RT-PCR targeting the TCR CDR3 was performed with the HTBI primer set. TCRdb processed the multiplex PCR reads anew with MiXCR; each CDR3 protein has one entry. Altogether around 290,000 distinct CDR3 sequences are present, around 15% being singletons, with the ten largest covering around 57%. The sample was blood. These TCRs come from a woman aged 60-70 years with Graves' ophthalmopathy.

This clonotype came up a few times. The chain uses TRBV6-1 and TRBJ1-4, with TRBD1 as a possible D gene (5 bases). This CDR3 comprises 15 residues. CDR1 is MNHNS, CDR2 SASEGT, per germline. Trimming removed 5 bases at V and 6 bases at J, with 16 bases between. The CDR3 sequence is CASSYPHQGDEKLFF. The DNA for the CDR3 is TGTGCCAGCAGTTACCCCCACCAAGGGGATGAAAAACTGTTTTTT.

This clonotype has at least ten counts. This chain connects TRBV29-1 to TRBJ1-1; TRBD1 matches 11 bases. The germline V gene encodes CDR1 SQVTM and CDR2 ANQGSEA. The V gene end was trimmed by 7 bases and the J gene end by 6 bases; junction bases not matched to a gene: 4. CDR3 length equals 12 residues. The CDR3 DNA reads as TGCAGCGGGGACAGGGGGTTATCTGAAGCTTTCTTT. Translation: CSGDRGLSEAFF.

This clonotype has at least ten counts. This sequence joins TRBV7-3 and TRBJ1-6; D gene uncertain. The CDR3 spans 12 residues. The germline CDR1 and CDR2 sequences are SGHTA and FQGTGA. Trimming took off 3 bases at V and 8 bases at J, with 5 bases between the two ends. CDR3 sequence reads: CASSFADSPLHF. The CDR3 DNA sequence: TGTGCCAGCAGCTTTGCTGATTCACCCCTCCACTTT.

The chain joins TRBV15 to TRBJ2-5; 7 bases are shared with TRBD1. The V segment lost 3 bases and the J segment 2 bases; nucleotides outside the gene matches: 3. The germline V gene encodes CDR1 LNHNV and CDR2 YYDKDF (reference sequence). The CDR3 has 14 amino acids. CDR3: CATSSPGQQETQYF. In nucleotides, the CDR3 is TGTGCCACCAGCAGCCCGGGACAGCAAGAGACCCAGTACTTC.

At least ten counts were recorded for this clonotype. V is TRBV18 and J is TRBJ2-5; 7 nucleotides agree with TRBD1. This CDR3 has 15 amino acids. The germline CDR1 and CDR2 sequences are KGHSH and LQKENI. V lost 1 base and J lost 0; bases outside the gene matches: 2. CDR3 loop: CASSPRGQYQETQYF. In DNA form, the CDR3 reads TGTGCCAGCTCACCACGGGGACAGTACCAAGAGACCCAGTACTTC.

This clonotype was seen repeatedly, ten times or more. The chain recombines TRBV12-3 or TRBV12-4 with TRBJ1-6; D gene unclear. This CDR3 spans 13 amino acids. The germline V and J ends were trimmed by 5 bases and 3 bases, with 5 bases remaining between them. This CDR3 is CASSEHYNSPLHF. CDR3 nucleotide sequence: TGTGCCAGCAGTGAGCACTATAATTCACCCCTCCACTTT.

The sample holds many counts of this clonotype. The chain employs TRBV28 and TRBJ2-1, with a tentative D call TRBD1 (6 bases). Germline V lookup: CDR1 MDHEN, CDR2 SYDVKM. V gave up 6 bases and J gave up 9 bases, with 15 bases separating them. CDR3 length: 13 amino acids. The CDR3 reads CASRLGTTSEQFF. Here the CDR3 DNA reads TGTGCCAGCAGACTAGGGACAACAAGTGAGCAGTTCTTC.

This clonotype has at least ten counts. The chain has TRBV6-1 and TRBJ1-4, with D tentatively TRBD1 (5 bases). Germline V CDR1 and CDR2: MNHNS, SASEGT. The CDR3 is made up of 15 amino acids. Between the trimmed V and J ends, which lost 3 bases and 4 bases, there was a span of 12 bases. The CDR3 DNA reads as TGTGCCAGCAGTGACAGGGCGGATGTTAATGAAAAACTGTTTTTT. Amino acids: CASSDRADVNEKLFF.

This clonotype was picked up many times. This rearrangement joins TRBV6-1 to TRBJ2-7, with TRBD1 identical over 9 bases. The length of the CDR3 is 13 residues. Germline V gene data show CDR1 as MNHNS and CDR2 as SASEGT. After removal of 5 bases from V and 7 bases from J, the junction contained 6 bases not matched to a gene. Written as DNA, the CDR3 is TGTGCCAGCAGTAGGACAGGGGTTTCGGAGCAGTACTTC. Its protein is CASSRTGVSEQYF.

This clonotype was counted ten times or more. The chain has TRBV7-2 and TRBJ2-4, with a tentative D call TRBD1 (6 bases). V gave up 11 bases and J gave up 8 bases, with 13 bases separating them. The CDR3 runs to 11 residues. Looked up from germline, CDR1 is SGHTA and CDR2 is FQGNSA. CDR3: CAVAGAYIQYF. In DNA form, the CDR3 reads TGTGCCGTGGCAGGGGCGTACATTCAGTACTTC.

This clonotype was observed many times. The CDR3 nucleotides are TGTGCCAGCAGTTTAGTAGGACAGCAGCAAGAGACCCAGTACTTC. Its protein product is CASSLVGQQQETQYF. This chain joins TRBV27 and TRBJ2-5; TRBD1 might be the D (6 bases). V lost 2 bases, J lost 2 bases, and 12 bases lay in between. CDR3 length equals 15 residues. The V gene's germline CDR1 is MNHEY and CDR2 SMNVEV (reference sequence).

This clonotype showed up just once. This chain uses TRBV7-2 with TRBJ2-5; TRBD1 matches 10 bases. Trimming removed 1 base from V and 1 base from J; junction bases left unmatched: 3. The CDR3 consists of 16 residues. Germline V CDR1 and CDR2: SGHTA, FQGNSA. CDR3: CASSLGDRGPQETQYF. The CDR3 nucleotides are TGTGCCAGCAGCTTAGGGGACAGGGGTCCCCAAGAGACCCAGTACTTC.

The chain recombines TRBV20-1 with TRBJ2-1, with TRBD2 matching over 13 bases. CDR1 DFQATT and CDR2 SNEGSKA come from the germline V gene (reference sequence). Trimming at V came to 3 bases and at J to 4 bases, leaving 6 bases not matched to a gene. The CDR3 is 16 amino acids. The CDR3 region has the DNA TGCAGTGCTAGGGGGACTAGCGGGAAGCCATACAATGAGCAGTTCTTC. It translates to CSARGTSGKPYNEQFF.

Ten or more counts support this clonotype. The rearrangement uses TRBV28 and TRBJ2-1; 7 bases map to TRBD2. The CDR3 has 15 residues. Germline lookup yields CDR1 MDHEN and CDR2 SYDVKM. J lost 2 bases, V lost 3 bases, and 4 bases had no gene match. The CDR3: CASSLTSLTYNEQFF. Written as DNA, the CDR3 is TGTGCCAGCAGTTTGACTAGCTTGACCTACAATGAGCAGTTCTTC. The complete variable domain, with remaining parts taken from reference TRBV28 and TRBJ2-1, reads DVKVTQSSRYLVKRTGEKVFLECVQDMDHENMFWYRQDPGLGLRLIYFSYDVKMKEKGDIPEGYSVSREKKERFSLILESASTNQTSMYLCASSLTSLTYNEQFFGPGTRLTVL.

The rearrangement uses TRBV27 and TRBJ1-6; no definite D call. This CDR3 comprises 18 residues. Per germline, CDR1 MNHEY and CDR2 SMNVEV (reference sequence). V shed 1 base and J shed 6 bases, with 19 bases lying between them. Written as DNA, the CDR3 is TGTGCCAGCAGTTTATTCTCAACTTGGAGCATCCCTAATTCACCCCTCCACTTT. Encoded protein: CASSLFSTWSIPNSPLHF.

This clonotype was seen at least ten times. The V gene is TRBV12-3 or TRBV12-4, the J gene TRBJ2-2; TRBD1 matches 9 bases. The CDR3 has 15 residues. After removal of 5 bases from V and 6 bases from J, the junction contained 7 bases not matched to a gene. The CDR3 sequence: CASSPITGGAGELFF. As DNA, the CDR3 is TGTGCCAGCAGTCCGATCACAGGGGGCGCCGGGGAGCTGTTTTTT.

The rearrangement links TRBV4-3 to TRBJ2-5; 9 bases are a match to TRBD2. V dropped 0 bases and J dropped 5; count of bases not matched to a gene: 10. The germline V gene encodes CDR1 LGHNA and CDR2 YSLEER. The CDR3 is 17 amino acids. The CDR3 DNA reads TGCGCCAGCAGCCAAGATGTGGCGCGGGGGGGCGGGGAGACCCAGTACTTC. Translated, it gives CASSQDVARGGGETQYF.

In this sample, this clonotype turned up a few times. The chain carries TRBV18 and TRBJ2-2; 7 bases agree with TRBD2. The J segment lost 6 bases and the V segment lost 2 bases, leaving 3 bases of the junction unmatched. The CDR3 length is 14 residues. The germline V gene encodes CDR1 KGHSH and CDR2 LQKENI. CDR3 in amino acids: CASSPAGEAGELFF. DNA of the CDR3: TGTGCCAGCTCACCAGCGGGAGAAGCCGGGGAGCTGTTTTTT.

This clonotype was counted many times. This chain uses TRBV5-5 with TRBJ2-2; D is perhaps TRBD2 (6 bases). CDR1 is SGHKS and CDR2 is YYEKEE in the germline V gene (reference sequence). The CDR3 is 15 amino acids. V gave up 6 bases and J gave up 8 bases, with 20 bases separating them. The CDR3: CASTNLVRGGGELFF. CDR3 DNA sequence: TGTGCCAGCACCAATCTAGTGAGGGGAGGAGGGGAGCTGTTTTTT.

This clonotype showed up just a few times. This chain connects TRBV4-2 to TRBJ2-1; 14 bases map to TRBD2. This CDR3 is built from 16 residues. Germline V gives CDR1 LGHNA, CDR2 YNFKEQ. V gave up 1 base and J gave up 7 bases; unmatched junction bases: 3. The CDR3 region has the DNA TGTGCCAGCAGCCAAGTGGGGACTAGCGGGAGAAATGAGCAGTTCTTC. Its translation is CASSQVGTSGRNEQFF.

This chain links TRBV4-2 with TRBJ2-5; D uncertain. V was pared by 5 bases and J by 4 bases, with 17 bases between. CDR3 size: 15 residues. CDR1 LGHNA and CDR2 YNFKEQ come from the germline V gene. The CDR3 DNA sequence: TGTGCCAGCAGCGCTGGTTCCATTTCGAGAGAGACCCAGTACTTC. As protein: CASSAGSISRETQYF.

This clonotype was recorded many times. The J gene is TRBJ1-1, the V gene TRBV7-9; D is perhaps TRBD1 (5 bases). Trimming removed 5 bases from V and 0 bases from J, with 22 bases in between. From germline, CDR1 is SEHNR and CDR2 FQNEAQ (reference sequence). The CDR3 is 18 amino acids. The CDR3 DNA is TGTGCCAGCAGCCCTCCGGGACCCGATCTCGTCTTGAACACTGAAGCTTTCTTT. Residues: CASSPPGPDLVLNTEAFF.

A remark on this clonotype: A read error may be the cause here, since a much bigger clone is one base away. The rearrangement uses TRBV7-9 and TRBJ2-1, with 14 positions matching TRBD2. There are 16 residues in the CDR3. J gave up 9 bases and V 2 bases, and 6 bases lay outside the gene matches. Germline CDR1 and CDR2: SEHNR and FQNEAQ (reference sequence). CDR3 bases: TGTGCCAGCAGCTTATTGGGACTAGCGGGGGTCAGTGAGCAGTTCTTC. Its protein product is CASSLLGLAGVSEQFF.

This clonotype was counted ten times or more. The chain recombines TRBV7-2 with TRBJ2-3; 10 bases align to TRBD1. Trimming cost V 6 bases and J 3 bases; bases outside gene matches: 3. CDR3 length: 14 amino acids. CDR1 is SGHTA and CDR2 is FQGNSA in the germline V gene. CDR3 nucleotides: TGTGCCAGCAGAAGGACAGGGGGGACAGATACGCAGTATTTT. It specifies CASRRTGGTDTQYF.